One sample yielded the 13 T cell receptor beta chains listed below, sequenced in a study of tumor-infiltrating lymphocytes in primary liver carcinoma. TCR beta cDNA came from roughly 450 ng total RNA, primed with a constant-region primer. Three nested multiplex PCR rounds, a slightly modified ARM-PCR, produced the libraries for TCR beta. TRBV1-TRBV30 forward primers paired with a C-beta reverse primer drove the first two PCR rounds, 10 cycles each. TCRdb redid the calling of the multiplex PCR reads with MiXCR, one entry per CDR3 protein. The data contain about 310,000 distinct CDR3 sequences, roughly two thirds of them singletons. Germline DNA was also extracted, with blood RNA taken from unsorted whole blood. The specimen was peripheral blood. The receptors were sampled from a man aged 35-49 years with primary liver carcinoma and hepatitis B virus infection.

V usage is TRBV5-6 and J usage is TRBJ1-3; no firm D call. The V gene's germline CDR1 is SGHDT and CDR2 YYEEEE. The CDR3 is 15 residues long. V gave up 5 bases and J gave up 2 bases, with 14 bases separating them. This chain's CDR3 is CASSLTRNPGNTIYF. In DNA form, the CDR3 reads TGTGCCAGCAGTTTGACCCGCAACCCTGGAAACACCATATATTTT.

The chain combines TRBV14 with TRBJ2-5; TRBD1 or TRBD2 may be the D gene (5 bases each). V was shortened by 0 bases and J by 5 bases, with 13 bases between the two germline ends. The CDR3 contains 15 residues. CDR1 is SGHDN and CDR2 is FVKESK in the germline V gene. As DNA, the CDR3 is TGTGCCAGCAGCCAAGATTGTTGGGGGACGGAGACCCAGTACTTC. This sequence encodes CASSQDCWGTETQYF. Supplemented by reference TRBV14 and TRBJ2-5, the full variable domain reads EAGVTQFPSHSVIEKGQTVTLRCDPISGHDNLYWYRRVMGKEIKFLLHFVKESKQDESGMPNNRFLAERTGGTYSTLKVQPAELEDSGVYFCASSQDCWGTETQYFGPGTRLLVL.

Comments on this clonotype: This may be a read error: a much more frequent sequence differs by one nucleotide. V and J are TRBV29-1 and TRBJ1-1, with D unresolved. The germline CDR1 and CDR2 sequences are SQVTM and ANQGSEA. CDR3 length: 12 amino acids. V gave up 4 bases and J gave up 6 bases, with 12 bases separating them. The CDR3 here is CSVARGRAEAFF. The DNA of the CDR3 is TGCAGCGTTGCTCGGGGAAGGGCTGAAGCTTTCTTT.

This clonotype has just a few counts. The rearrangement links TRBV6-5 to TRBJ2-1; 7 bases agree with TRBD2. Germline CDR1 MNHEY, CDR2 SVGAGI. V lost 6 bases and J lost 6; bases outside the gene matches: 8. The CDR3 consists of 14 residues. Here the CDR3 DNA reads TGTGCCAGCAGAGGACTAGTCTCTAGCAATGAGCAGTTCTTC. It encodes CASRGLVSSNEQFF.

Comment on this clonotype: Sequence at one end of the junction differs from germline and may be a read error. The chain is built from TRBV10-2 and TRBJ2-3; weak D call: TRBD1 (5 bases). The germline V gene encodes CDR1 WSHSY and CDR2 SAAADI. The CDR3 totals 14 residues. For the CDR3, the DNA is TGCGCCAGCAGTGACCAGCTTAGCACAGGTACGCAGTATTTT. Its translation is CASSDQLSTGTQYF.

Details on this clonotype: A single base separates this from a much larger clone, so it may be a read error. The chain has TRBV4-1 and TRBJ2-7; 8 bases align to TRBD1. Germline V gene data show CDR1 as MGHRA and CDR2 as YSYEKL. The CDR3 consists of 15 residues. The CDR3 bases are TGCGTCAGCAGCCGAATTGACAGGGGAGACTACGAGCAGTACTTC. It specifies CVSSRIDRGDYEQYF.

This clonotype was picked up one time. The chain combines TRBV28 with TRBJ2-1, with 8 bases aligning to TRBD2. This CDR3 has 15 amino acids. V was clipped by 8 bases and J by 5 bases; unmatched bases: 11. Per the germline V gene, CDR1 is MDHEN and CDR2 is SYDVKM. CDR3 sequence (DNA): TGTGCCAGCCTTACAGCCTGGACTAGCAACAATGAGCAGTTCTTC. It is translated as CASLTAWTSNNEQFF.

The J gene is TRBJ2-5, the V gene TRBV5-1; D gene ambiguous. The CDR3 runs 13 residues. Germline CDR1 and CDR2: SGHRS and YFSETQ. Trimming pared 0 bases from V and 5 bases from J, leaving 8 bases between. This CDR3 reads CASSLDQVETQYF. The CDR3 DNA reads TGCGCCAGCAGCTTGGATCAAGTGGAGACCCAGTACTTC.

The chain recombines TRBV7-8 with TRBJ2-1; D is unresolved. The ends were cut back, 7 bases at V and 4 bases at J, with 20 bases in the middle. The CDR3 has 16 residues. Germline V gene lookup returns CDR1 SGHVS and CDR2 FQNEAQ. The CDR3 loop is CASISSVSVLYNEQFF. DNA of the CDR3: TGTGCCAGCATCTCGTCTGTCTCGGTACTGTACAATGAGCAGTTCTTC.

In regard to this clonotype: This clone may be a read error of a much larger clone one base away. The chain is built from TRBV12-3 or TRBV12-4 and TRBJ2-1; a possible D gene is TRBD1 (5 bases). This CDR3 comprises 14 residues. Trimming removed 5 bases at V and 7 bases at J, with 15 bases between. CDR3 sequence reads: CASSLSSGFNEQFF. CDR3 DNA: TGTGCCAGCAGTCTTTCTTCAGGGTTTAATGAGCAGTTCTTC.

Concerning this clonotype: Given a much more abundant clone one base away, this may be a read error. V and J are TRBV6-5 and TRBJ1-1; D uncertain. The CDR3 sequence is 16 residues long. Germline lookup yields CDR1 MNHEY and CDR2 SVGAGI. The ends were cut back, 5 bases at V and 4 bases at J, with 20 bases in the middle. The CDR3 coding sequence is TGTGCCAGCAGTACCCACTTTATAGAGGGAATCACTGAAGCTTTCTTT. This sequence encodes CASSTHFIEGITEAFF.

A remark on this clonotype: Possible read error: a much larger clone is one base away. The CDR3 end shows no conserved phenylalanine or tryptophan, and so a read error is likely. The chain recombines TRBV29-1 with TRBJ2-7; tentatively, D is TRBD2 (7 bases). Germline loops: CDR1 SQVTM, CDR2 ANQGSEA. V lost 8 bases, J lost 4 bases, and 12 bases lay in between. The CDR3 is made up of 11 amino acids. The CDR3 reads CSIGGEYEQYS. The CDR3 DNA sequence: TGCAGCATAGGGGGGGAATACGAGCAGTACTCC.

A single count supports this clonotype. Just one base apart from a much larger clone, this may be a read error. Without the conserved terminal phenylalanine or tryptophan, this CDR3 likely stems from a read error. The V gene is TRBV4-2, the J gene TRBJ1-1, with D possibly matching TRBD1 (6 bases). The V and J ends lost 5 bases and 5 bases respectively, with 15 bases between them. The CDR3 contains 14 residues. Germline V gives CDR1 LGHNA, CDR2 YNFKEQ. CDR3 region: CASSKAGQSTEAFI. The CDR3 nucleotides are TGTGCCAGCAGCAAGGCTGGACAGTCGACTGAAGCTTTCATT.